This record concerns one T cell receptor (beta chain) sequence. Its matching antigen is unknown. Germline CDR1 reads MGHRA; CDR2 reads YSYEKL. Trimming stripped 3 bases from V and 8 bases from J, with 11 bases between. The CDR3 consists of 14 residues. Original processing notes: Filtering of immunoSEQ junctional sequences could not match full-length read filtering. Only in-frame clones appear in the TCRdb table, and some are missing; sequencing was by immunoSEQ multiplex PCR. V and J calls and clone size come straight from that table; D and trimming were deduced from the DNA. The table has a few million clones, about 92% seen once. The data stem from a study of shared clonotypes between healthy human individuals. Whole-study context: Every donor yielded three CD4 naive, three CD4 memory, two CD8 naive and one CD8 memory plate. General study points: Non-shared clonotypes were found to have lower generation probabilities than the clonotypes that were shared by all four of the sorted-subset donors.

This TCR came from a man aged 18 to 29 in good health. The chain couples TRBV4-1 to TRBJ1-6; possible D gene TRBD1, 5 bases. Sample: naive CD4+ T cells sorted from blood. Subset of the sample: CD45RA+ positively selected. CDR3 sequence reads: CASSQAPGDSPLHF. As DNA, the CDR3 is TGCGCCAGCAGCCAGGCTCCGGGGGATTCACCCCTCCACTTT.